This TCR beta chain originates from a study of shared clonotypes between healthy human individuals. Study-wide points: Researchers sampled blood only, noting tissue repertoires likely differ.

V dropped 1 base and J dropped 2; count of bases not matched to a gene: 4. The CDR3 spans 15 residues. Germline-derived CDR1 and CDR2 are SGHVS and FQNEAQ. Partitioning of CD4+ cells yielded a CD45RA+ naive subset and a CD45RA-negative memory subset. On this clone: What it binds is unknown. Other DNA sequences within the sample encode an identical CDR3.

Under the authors' procedure: ImmunoSEQ output held junction-only sequences without quality scores, so filtering differed. Clones were read by immunoSEQ multiplex PCR, and TCRdb kept only the in-frame ones, dropping some. Clone size and V and J calls were adopted from that table, with D and trimming inferred from the DNA. Of millions of clones in the sample, 90% to 95% were seen once. The receptor comes from a young man in good health. Specimen: naive CD4+ T cells sorted from blood. Subset given: CD45RA+ positively selected. The chain combines TRBV7-8 with TRBJ2-7; 8 bases agree with TRBD1. This CDR3 reads CASSLGGQGTYEQYF. The CDR3 DNA reads TGTGCCAGCAGCTTAGGAGGACAGGGAACCTACGAGCAGTACTTC. The variable domain in full, with the rest retrieved from reference TRBV7-8 and TRBJ2-7, is GAGVSQSPRYKVAKRGQDVALRCDPISGHVSLFWYQQALGQGPEFLTYFQNEAQLDKSGLPSDRFFAERPEGSVSTLKIQRTQQEDSAVYLCASSLGGQGTYEQYFGPGTRLTVT.